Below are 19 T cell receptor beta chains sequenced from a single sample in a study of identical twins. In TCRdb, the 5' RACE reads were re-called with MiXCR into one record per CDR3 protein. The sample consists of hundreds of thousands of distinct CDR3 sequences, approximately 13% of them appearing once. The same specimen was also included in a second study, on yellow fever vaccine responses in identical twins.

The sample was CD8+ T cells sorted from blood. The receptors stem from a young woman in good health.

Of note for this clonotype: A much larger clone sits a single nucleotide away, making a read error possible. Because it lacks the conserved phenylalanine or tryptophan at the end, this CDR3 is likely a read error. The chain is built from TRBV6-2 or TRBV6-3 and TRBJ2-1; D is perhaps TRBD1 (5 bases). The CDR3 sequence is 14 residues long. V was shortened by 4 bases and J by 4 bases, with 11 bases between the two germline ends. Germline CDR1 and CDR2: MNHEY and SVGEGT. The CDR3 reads CASSWQGTYNEQFY. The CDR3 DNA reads TGTGCCAGCAGTTGGCAGGGTACATACAATGAGCAGTTCTAC.

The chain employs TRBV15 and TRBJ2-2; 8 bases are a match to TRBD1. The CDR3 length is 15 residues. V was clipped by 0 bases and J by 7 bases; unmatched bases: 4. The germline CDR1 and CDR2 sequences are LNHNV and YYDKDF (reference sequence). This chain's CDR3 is CATSRDRGQGGELFF. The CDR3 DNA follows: TGTGCCACCAGCAGAGACAGGGGGCAGGGCGGGGAGCTGTTTTTT.

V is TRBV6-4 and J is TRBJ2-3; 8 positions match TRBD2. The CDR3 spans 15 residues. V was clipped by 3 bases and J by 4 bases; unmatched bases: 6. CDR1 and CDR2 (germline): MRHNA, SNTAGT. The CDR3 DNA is TGTGCCAGCAGTGAAGCTAGCGGGCGGGCAGATACGCAGTATTTT. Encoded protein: CASSEASGRADTQYF.

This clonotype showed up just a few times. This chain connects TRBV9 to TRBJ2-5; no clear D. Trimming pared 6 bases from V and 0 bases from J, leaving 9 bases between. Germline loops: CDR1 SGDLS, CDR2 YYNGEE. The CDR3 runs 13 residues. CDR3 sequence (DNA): TGTGCCAGCAAACCTATGTACCAAGAGACCCAGTACTTC. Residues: CASKPMYQETQYF.

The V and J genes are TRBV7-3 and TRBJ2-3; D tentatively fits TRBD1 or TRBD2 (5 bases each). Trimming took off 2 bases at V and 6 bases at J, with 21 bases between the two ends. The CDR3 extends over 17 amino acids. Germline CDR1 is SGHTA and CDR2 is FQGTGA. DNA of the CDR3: TGTGCCAGCAGCTTATACGAATTAGGGACCACTGCCGATACGCAGTATTTT. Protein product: CASSLYELGTTADTQYF.

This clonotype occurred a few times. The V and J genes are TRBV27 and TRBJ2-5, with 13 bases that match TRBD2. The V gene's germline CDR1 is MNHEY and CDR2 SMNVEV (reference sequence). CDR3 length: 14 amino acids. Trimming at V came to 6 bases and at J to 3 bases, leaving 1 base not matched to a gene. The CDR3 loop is CASRGTSGKETQYF. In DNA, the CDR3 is TGTGCCAGCAGGGGGACTAGCGGGAAAGAGACCCAGTACTTC.

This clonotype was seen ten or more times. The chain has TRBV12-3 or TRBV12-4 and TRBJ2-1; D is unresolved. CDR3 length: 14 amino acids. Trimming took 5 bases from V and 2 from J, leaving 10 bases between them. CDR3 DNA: TGTGCCAGCAGTCTCGCCGGGCCCTACAATGAGCAGTTCTTC. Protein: CASSLAGPYNEQFF.

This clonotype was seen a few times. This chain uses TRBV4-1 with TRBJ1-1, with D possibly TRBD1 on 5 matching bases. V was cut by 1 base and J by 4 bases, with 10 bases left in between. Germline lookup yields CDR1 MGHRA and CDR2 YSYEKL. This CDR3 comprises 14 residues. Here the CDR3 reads CASSQGAGTTEAFF. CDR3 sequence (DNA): TGCGCCAGCAGCCAAGGGGCTGGGACCACTGAAGCTTTCTTT.

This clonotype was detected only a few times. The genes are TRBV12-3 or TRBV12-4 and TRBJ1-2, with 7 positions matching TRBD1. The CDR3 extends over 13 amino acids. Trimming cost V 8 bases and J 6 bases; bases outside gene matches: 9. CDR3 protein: CASSLTGNNGYTF. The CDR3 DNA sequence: TGTGCCAGCTCGCTGACAGGGAACAATGGCTACACCTTC.

CDR3 DNA: TGCAGTGCTAGAGATCGAGACTTCTCCTACAATGAGCAGTTCTTC. This encodes CSARDRDFSYNEQFF. The chain joins TRBV20-1 to TRBJ2-1; D unresolved. With 0 bases removed from V and 0 bases from J, the gap between germline ends came to 9 bases. CDR1 DFQATT and CDR2 SNEGSKA come from the germline V gene (reference sequence). The CDR3 sequence is 15 residues long.

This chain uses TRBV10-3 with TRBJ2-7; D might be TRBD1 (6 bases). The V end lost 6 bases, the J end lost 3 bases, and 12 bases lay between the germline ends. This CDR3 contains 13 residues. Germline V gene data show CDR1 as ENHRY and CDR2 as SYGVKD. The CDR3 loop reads CAIRPRDNYEQYF. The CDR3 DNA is TGTGCCATCAGGCCCCGGGACAACTACGAGCAGTACTTC.

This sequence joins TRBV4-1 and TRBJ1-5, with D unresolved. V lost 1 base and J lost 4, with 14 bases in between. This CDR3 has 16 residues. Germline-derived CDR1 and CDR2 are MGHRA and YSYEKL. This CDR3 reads CASSQGPLKRNQPQHF. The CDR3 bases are TGCGCCAGCAGCCAAGGACCACTAAAGCGGAATCAGCCCCAGCATTTT.

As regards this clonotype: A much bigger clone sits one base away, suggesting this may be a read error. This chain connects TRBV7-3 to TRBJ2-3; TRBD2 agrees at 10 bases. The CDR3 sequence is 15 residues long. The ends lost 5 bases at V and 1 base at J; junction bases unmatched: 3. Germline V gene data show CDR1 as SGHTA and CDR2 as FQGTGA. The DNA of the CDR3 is TGTGCCAGCAGCACCGGGACTAGCGGCACAGATACGCAGTATTTT. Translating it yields CASSTGTSGTDTQYF. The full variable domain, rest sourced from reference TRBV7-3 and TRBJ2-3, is GAGVSQTPSNKVTEKGKYVELRCDPISGHTALYWYRQSLGQGPEFLIYFQGTGAADDSGLPNDRFFAVRPEGSVSTLKIQRTERGDSAVYLCASSTGTSGTDTQYFGPGTRLTVL.

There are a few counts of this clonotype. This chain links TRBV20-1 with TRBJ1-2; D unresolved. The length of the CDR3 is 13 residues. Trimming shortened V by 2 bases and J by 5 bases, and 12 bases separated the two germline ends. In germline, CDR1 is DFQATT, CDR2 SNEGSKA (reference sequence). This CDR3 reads CSARQNEQYGYTF. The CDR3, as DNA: TGCAGTGCTAGACAAAACGAACAGTATGGCTACACCTTC.

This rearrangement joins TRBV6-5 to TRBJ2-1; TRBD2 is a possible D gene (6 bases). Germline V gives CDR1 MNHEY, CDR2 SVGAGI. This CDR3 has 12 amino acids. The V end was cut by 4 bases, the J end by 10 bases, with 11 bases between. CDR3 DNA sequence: TGTGCCAGCAGTTCCCCTCGGGGGGAGCAGTTCTTC. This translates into CASSSPRGEQFF.

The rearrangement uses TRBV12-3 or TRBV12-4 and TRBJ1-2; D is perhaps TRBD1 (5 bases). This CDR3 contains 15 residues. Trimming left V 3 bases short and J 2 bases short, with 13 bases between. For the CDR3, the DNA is TGTGCCAGCAGTTTTGGGACCGACAGAAACTATGGCTACACCTTC. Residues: CASSFGTDRNYGYTF.

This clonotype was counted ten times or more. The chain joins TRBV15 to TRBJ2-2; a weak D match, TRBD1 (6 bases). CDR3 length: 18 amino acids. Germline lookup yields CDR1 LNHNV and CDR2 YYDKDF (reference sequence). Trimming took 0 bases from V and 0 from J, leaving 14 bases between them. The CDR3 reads CATSREREQGPNTGELFF. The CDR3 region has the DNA TGTGCCACCAGCAGAGAGAGAGAACAGGGACCGAACACCGGGGAGCTGTTTTTT.

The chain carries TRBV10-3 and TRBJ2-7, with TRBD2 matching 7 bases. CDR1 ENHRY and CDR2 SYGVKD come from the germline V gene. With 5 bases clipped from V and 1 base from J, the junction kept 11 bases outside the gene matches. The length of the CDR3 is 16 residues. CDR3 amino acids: CAISKRLALISYEQYF. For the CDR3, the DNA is TGTGCCATCAGTAAGCGACTAGCCCTAATATCCTACGAGCAGTACTTC.

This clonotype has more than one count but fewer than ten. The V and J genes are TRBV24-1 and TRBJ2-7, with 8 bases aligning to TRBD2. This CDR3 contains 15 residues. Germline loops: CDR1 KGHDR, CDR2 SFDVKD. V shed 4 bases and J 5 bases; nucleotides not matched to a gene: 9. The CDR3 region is CATSENAGTRDEQYF. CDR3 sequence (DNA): TGTGCCACCAGTGAAAATGCCGGGACTAGGGACGAGCAGTACTTC.